Here is one TCR beta chain with its context. The entry originates in a study of blood T cells in healthy people across ages. Using a J-beta primer mix together with a sample-barcoded 5' primer, a second PCR was run for roughly 7 to 12 cycles. Each CDR3 protein is one row after TCRdb ran MiXCR on the 5' RACE reads. The sample contains some 920,000 distinct CDR3 sequences, roughly half of which appear only once. V lost 9 bases to trimming and J lost 0 bases, with 21 bases between them. The CDR3 covers 16 residues. Germline V lookup: CDR1 MNHNS, CDR2 SASEGT. The chain uses TRBV6-1 and TRBJ2-7; D may match TRBD1 or TRBD2 (5 bases each). This receptor was identified in a woman in her sixties in good health. Material for sequencing was blood. The CDR3 loop reads CASRDPSERGSYEQYF. CDR3 sequence (DNA): TGTGCCAGTAGGGACCCCTCCGAACGGGGCTCCTACGAGCAGTACTTC.